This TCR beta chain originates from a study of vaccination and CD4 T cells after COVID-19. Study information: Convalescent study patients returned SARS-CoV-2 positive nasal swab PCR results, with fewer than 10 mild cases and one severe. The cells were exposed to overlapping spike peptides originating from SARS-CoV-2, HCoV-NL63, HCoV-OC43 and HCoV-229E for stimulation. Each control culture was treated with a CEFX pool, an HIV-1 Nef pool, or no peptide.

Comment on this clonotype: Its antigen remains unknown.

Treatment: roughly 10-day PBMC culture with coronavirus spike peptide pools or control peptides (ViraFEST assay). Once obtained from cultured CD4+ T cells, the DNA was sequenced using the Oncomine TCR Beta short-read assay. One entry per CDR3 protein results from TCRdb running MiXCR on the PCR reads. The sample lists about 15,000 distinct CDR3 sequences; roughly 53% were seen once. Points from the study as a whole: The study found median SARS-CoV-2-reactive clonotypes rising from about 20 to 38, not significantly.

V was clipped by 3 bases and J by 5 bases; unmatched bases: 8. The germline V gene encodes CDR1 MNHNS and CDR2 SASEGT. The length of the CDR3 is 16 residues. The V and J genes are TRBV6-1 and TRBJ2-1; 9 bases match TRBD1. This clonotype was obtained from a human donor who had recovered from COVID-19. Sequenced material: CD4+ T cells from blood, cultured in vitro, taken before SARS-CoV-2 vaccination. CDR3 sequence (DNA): TGTGCCAGCAGTGATGCCGGACAGGGGTTTCACAATGAGCAGTTCTTC. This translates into CASSDAGQGFHNEQFF.